This T cell receptor beta chain was sequenced during a study of T cell repertoires in cytomegalovirus infection. Study-level information: Indications of both CMV infection and matching HLA type were provided by public TCR beta signatures. Findings of the study overall: Carriers of CMV plus the relevant HLA were identified by cumulative public TCR beta family frequency. The study found HLA-C-restricted CMV-specific TCR beta clonotypes dominating the ex vivo response.

MiXCR, applied by TCRdb to the reads, yields one record per CDR3 protein. Here the sample spans roughly 300,000 distinct CDR3 sequences, 9.5% being singletons. This clonotype turned up a few times. Its antigen is not identified. V was pared by 0 bases and J by 7 bases, with 8 bases between. In germline, CDR1 is SGHRS, CDR2 YFSETQ. The CDR3 extends over 13 amino acids. The specimen was PBMCs. The sequence was obtained from a human donor in good health (CMV status not recorded). Some clones in this sample may be carry-over from other donors' samples. The chain links TRBV5-1 to TRBJ2-1; a possible D gene is TRBD1 (6 bases). The CDR3 nucleotides are TGCGCCAGCAGCTTGGGGACAGTTAATGAGCAGTTCTTC. Translating it yields CASSLGTVNEQFF.